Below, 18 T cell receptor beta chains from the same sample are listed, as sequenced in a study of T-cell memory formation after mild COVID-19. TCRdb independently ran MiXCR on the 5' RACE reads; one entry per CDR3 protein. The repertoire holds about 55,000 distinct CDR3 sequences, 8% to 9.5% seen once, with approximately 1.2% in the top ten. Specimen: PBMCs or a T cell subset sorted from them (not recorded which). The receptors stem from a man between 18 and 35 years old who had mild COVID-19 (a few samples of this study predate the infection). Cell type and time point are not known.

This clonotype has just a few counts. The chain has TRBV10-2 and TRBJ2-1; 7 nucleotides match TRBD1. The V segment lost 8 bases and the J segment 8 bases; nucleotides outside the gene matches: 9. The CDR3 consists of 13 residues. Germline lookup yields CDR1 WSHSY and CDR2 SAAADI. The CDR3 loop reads CASADRDDDEQFF. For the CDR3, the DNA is TGCGCCAGCGCCGACAGGGACGATGATGAGCAGTTCTTC.

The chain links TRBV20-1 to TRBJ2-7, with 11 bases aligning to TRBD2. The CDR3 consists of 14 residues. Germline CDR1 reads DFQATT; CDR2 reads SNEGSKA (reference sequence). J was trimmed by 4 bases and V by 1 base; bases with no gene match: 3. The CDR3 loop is CSARAGLADYEQYF. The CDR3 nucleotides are TGCAGTGCTAGAGCGGGACTAGCGGATTACGAGCAGTACTTC.

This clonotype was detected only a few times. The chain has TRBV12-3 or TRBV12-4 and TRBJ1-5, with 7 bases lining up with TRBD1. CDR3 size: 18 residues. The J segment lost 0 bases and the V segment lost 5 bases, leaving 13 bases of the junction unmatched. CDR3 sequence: CASSGPRNRGPSNQPQHF. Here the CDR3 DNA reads TGTGCCAGCAGTGGCCCCCGGAACAGGGGCCCTAGCAATCAGCCCCAGCATTTT.

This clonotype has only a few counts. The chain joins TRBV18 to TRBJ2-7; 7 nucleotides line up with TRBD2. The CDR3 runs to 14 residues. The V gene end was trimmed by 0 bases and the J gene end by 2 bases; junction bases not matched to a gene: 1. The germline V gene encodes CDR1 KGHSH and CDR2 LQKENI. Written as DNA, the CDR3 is TGTGCCAGCTCACCACCGGGGGGGACCTACGAGCAGTACTTC. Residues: CASSPPGGTYEQYF.

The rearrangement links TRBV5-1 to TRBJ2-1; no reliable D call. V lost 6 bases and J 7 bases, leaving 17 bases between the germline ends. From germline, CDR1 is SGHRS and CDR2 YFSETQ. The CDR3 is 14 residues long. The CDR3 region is CASKSADVVNEQFF. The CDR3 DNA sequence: TGCGCCAGCAAATCGGCCGACGTAGTAAATGAGCAGTTCTTC.

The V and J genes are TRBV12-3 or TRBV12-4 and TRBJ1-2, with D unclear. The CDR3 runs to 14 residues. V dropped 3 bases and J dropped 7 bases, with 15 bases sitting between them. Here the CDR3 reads CASSFGASWSGYTF. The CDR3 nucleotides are TGTGCCAGCAGTTTCGGCGCCTCATGGAGTGGCTACACCTTC.

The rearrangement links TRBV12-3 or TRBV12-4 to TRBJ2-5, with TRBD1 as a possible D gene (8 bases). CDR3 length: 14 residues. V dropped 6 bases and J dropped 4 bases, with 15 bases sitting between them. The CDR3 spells CASRANRGGETQYF. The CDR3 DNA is TGTGCCAGCAGGGCGAACAGGGGGGGAGAGACCCAGTACTTC.

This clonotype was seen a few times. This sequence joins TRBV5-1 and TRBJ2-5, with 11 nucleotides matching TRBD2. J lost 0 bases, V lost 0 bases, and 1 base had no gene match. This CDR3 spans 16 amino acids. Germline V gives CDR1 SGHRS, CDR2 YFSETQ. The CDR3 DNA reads TGCGCCAGCAGCTTGGCTAGCGGGGGGTACCAAGAGACCCAGTACTTC. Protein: CASSLASGGYQETQYF. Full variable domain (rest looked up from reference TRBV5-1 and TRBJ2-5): KAGVTQTPRYLIKTRGQQVTLSCSPISGHRSVSWYQQTPGQGLQFLFEYFSETQRNKGNFPGRFSGRQFSNSRSEMNVSTLELGDSALYLCASSLASGGYQETQYFGPGTRLLVL.

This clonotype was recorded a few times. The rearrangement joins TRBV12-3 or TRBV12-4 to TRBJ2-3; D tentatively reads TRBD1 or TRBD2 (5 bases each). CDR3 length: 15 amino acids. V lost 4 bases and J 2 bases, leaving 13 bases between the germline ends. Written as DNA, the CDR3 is TGTGCCAGCAGTTGGACGGGGACCCTCACAGATACGCAGTATTTT. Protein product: CASSWTGTLTDTQYF.

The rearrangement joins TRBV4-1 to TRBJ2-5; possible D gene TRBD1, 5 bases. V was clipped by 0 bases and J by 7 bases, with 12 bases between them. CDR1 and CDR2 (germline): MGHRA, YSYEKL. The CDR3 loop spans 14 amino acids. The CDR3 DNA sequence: TGCGCCAGCAGCCAAGAGGTGGGGCTGAGGACCCAGTACTTC. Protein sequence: CASSQEVGLRTQYF.

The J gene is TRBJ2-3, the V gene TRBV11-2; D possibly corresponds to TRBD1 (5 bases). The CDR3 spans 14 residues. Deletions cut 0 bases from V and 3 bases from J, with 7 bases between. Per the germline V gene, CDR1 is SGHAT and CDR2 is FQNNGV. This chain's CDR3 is CASSLEGATDTQYF. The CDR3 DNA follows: TGTGCCAGCAGCTTAGAAGGGGCAACAGATACGCAGTATTTT.

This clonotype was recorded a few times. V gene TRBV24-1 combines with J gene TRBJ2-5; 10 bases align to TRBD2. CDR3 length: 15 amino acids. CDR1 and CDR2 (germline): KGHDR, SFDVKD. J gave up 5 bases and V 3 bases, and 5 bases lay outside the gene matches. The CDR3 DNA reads TGTGCCACCAGTGATCCAGTAGCGGGGGGTGAGACCCAGTACTTC. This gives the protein CATSDPVAGGETQYF.

The DNA of the CDR3 is TGCAGTGCTAAACTAGCGGCCCAAGAGACCCAGTACTTC. Its translation: CSAKLAAQETQYF. The J gene is TRBJ2-5, the V gene TRBV20-1, with TRBD2 matching over 8 bases. Germline-derived CDR1 and CDR2 are DFQATT and SNEGSKA (reference sequence). The CDR3 is made up of 13 amino acids. V dropped 4 bases and J dropped 1; count of bases not matched to a gene: 2.

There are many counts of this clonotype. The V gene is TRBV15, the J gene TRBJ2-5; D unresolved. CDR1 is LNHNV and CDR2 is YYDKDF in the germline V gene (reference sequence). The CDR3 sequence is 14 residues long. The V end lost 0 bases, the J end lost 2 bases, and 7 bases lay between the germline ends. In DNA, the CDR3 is TGTGCCACCAGCAGAGAGGATGCGCAAGAGACCCAGTACTTC. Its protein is CATSREDAQETQYF.

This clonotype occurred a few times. CDR3 DNA: TGTGCCAGCGGCCCGGGACTAGCGTTGTACGAGCAGTACTTC. Protein product: CASGPGLALYEQYF. The chain recombines TRBV18 with TRBJ2-7; 10 nucleotides line up with TRBD2. Germline CDR1 KGHSH, CDR2 LQKENI. Trimming took 8 bases from V and 4 from J; bases not matched to a gene: 8. The CDR3 sequence is 14 residues long.

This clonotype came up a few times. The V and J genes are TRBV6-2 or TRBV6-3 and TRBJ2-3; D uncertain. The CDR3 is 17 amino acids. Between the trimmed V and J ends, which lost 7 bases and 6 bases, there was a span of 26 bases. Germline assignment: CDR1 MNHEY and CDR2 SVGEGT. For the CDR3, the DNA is TGTGCCAGCATGTCCCGTAGAAGGATTACCGTGGCGGATACGCAGTATTTT. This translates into CASMSRRRITVADTQYF.

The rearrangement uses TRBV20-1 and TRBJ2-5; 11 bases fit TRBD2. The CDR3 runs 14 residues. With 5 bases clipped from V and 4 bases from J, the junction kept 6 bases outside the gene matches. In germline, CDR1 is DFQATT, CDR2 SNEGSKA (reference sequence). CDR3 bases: TGCAGTGCTTCAATAGCGGGGGGGCTAGAGACCCAGTACTTC. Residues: CSASIAGGLETQYF.

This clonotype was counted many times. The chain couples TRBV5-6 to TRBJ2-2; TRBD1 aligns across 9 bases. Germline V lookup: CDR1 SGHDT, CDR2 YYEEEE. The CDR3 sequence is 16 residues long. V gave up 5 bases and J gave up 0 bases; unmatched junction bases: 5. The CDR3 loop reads CASRTGTGPNTGELFF. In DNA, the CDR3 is TGTGCCAGCAGAACCGGGACAGGGCCGAACACCGGGGAGCTGTTTTTT. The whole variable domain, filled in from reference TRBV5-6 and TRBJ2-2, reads DAGVTQSPTHLIKTRGQQVTLRCSPKSGHDTVSWYQQALGQGPQFIFQYYEEEERQRGNFPDRFSGHQFPNYSSELNVNALLLGDSALYLCASRTGTGPNTGELFFGEGSRLTVL.